Below, one TCR beta chain is given with its context. Antigen specificity is unknown. This entry comes from a study of shared clonotypes between healthy human individuals. For the study at large: A few men and a couple of women, aged 18 to 49, were donors.

Deep-level running was used for the assay. TCRdb keeps only in-frame clones here, not all; method: immunoSEQ multiplex PCR. Of around 1.9 million clones in the sample, about 94% were seen once. Naive CD8 cells, CD45RO-negative and positively selected for CCR7, excluded terminally differentiated effector memory CD45RA+ cells. Donors comprised only Caucasian adults living in Nashville, Tennessee. V was trimmed by 3 bases and J by 5 bases, leaving 8 bases between them. The CDR3 contains 12 residues. CDR1 is SGDLS, CDR2 YYNGEE, per germline. General study results and limits: Between a handful of donors, naive CD4 clonotypes were shared at a level of around 4.8%.

The clonotype comes from a young man in good health. Some clones in this sample may be carry-over from other donors' samples. The chain couples TRBV9 to TRBJ1-2; D is ambiguous. Sequenced: naive CD8+ T cells from PBMCs. CDR3 amino acids: CASSGPIYGYTF. The CDR3 bases are TGTGCCAGCAGCGGCCCCATATATGGCTACACCTTC. Complete variable domain (other parts from reference TRBV9 and TRBJ1-2): DSGVTQTPKHLITATGQRVTLRCSPRSGDLSVYWYQQSLDQGLQFLIQYYNGEERAKGNILERFSAQQFPDLHSELNLSSLELGDSALYFCASSGPIYGYTFGSGTRLTVV.